This TCR beta chain was recorded in a study of T cells in Graves' hyperthyroidism and ophthalmopathy. TCR beta CDR3 region amplification was performed from RNA transcripts. The primer set for the first-round RT-PCR of the TCR CDR3 was HTBI. TCRdb redid the calling of the multiplex PCR reads with MiXCR, one entry per CDR3 protein. The sample consists of approximately 700,000 distinct CDR3 sequences, less than 45% of them appearing once. The clonotype was recovered from an adult man with Graves' disease, either hyperthyroidism or ophthalmopathy (not recorded which). The source material was peripheral blood or thyroid tissue (not recorded which).

CDR3 sequence: CASSLLGQEHGYTF. CDR3 sequence (DNA): TGTGCCAGTAGTCTTTTGGGACAGGAACATGGCTACACCTTC. The chain couples TRBV19 to TRBJ1-2, with 8 bases fitting TRBD1. The V and J ends lost 5 bases and 6 bases, in that order; junction bases with no gene match: 8. The germline V gene encodes CDR1 LNHDA and CDR2 SQIVND (reference sequence). The CDR3 has 14 residues.